This TCR beta chain was retrieved from a study of T cell responses to AZD1222 COVID-19 vaccine. Worth noting for this clone: Its antigen is currently unknown.

Generated by immunoSEQ multiplex PCR, the TCRdb table keeps only in-frame clones and is missing some. The table lists tens of thousands of clones, over 85% of them singletons. Study-wide results and caveats: Spike-wide vaccine-associated CD4 TCRs dominated at 160-218 and 743-854.

The TCR was taken from an adult in good health. The sample was peripheral blood, taken on day 0 of AZD1222 vaccination.

In nucleotides, the CDR3 is TGTGCCAGCAGTTTCACAGGCAATGAACTAGTAAGGAAGGGGGATACGCAGTATTTT. Encoded protein: CASSFTGNELVRKGDTQYF. The chain recombines TRBV28 with TRBJ2-3; the D call may be TRBD1 or TRBD2 (5 bases each). Looked up from germline, CDR1 is MDHEN and CDR2 is SYDVKM. The V end lost 3 bases, the J end lost 6 bases, and 28 bases lay between the germline ends. The CDR3 is made up of 19 amino acids.